These 31 T cell receptor beta chains were all obtained from the same sample, sequenced in a study of Graves' ophthalmopathy and Graves' hyperthyroidism. RNA served as the template for amplifying TCR beta CDR3 regions. The first-round RT-PCR employed HTBI primers together with the Qiagen OneStep RT-PCR kit. A multiplex PCR was then performed as the second round. TCRdb reprocessed the multiplex PCR reads with MiXCR, giving one entry per CDR3 protein. The sample carries about 740,000 distinct CDR3 sequences, 35% to 50% recorded once. The sequenced material came from peripheral blood. These receptors were collected from an adult man with Graves' ophthalmopathy.

The chain links TRBV29-1 to TRBJ1-5; possibly TRBD1 for D (6 bases). V was cut by 8 bases and J by 5 bases, with 13 bases left in between. This CDR3 is built from 12 residues. Germline V gene lookup returns CDR1 SQVTM and CDR2 ANQGSEA. The CDR3: CSREGGDQPQHF. CDR3 sequence (DNA): TGCAGCCGGGAGGGGGGTGATCAGCCCCAGCATTTT.

This clonotype was observed a handful of times. The chain joins TRBV5-1 to TRBJ2-2, with a weak D call TRBD2 (6 bases). V lost 0 bases, J lost 1 base, and 10 bases lay in between. The CDR3 contains 16 residues. The germline gives CDR1 SGHRS, CDR2 YFSETQ. This chain's CDR3 is CASSLGGGKNTGELFF. The CDR3 DNA follows: TGCGCCAGCAGCTTGGGAGGAGGGAAGAACACCGGGGAGCTGTTTTTT. Using reference TRBV5-1 and TRBJ2-2 for the parts outside the CDR3, the full variable domain is KAGVTQTPRYLIKTRGQQVTLSCSPISGHRSVSWYQQTPGQGLQFLFEYFSETQRNKGNFPGRFSGRQFSNSRSEMNVSTLELGDSALYLCASSLGGGKNTGELFFGEGSRLTVL.

In this sample, this clonotype turned up once. The chain is built from TRBV2 and TRBJ2-3, with TRBD1 matching over 8 bases. The ends lost 6 bases at V and 0 bases at J; junction bases unmatched: 8. The CDR3 spans 16 residues. The germline CDR1 and CDR2 sequences are SNHLY and FYNNEI. CDR3 amino acids: CASRVGTGYSTDTQYF. The CDR3 bases are TGTGCCAGCAGGGTGGGGACAGGTTACAGCACAGATACGCAGTATTTT.

This clonotype was counted ten times or more. The genes are TRBV10-2 and TRBJ2-6, with D perhaps matching TRBD1 (5 bases). Germline-derived CDR1 and CDR2 are WSHSY and SAAADI. Trimming took 3 bases from V and 2 from J, leaving 11 bases between them. This CDR3 spans 16 amino acids. The CDR3 DNA reads as TGCGCCAGCAGTGACCAGGGAAGCCCTGGGGCCAACGTCCTGACTTTC. It translates to CASSDQGSPGANVLTF.

In its sample, this clonotype was seen many times. This chain uses TRBV5-1 with TRBJ2-5; D ambiguous. In germline, CDR1 is SGHRS, CDR2 YFSETQ. The CDR3 contains 16 residues. Trimming shortened V by 0 bases and J by 0 bases, and 12 bases separated the two germline ends. CDR3 nucleotides: TGCGCCAGCAGCTTGGATTCGACAACGTACCAAGAGACCCAGTACTTC. As protein: CASSLDSTTYQETQYF.

The genes are TRBV5-6 and TRBJ2-7; TRBD1 matches 8 bases. The CDR3 extends over 16 amino acids. The trim removed 3 bases at V and 5 bases at J, leaving 13 bases unmatched. Germline V lookup: CDR1 SGHDT, CDR2 YYEEEE. The CDR3 DNA sequence: TGTGCCAGCAGCTGGGACCGGAGACAGGGGATACACGAGCAGTACTTC. Its protein is CASSWDRRQGIHEQYF.

This clonotype was seen ten or more times. The rearrangement links TRBV7-2 to TRBJ2-5, with 10 nucleotides matching TRBD2. CDR1 and CDR2 (germline): SGHTA, FQGNSA. The CDR3 contains 15 residues. The ends lost 2 bases at V and 5 bases at J; junction bases unmatched: 5. CDR3 in amino acids: CASSLSGGARETQYF. CDR3 nucleotides: TGTGCCAGCAGCTTAAGCGGGGGGGCCCGTGAGACCCAGTACTTC. Drawing the rest from reference TRBV7-2 and TRBJ2-5, the complete variable domain is GAGVSQSPSNKVTEKGKDVELRCDPISGHTALYWYRQSLGQGLEFLIYFQGNSAPDKSGLPSDRFSAERTGGSVSTLTIQRTQQEDSAVYLCASSLSGGARETQYFGPGTRLLVL.

On this clonotype itself: An end of the junction differs from the germline gene, which may be a read error. The rearrangement uses TRBV24-1 and TRBJ1-1; D is perhaps TRBD1 (5 bases). CDR3 length: 15 amino acids. Looked up from germline, CDR1 is KGHDR and CDR2 is SFDVKD. In nucleotides, the CDR3 is TGTGCCACCAGTGACCCCGGGACTAGCGGGGTCTTAAAGGCTTTT. It specifies CATSDPGTSGVLKAF.

The chain couples TRBV7-9 to TRBJ1-4; D not certain. V lost 3 bases to trimming and J lost 8 bases, with 19 bases between them. This CDR3 contains 16 residues. Germline CDR1 reads SEHNR; CDR2 reads FQNEAQ (reference sequence). CDR3 in amino acids: CASSLATKDAGEKLFF. The CDR3 DNA reads as TGTGCCAGCAGCTTGGCCACTAAGGATGCCGGAGAAAAACTGTTTTTT.

This clonotype has a count of ten or more. The chain uses TRBV7-2 and TRBJ1-5; TRBD1 is a possible D gene (5 bases). V shed 1 base and J shed 7 bases, with 11 bases lying between them. Germline loops: CDR1 SGHTA, CDR2 FQGNSA. This CDR3 has 14 amino acids. The CDR3, as DNA: TGTGCCAGCAGCTTAGGGGGCGCAGGGCAGCCCCAGCATTTT. It specifies CASSLGGAGQPQHF.

This clonotype has just a few counts. A junction boundary mismatches the germline segment, possibly from a read error. J is TRBJ2-7 and V is TRBV7-2, with D possibly being TRBD1 or TRBD2 (5 bases each). The CDR3 has 14 amino acids. Germline V gene lookup returns CDR1 SGHTA and CDR2 FQGNSA. The CDR3 DNA reads TGCGCCAGCAGCAGGGACGCCCAAGGCCACGAGCAGTACTTC. Amino acid sequence: CASSRDAQGHEQYF.

This chain links TRBV9 with TRBJ2-2; 7 positions match TRBD1. The CDR3 length is 15 residues. V was clipped by 2 bases and J by 4 bases; unmatched bases: 5. Germline CDR1 is SGDLS and CDR2 is YYNGEE. The CDR3 bases are TGTGCCAGCAGCGTCGAGGGGGCTGCCACCGGGGAGCTGTTTTTT. Translating it yields CASSVEGAATGELFF. The full variable domain, in which reference TRBV9 and TRBJ2-2 provide the parts outside the CDR3, is DSGVTQTPKHLITATGQRVTLRCSPRSGDLSVYWYQQSLDQGLQFLIQYYNGEERAKGNILERFSAQQFPDLHSELNLSSLELGDSALYFCASSVEGAATGELFFGEGSRLTVL.

This clonotype was counted ten times or more. This rearrangement joins TRBV20-1 to TRBJ1-2; D is uncertain. Per germline, CDR1 DFQATT and CDR2 SNEGSKA (reference sequence). This CDR3 is built from 13 residues. V dropped 6 bases and J dropped 0 bases, with 11 bases sitting between them. The CDR3 loop reads CSAQSTANYGYTF. The CDR3 nucleotides are TGCAGTGCCCAAAGCACGGCTAACTATGGCTACACCTTC.

This clonotype has just one count. V gene TRBV20-1 combines with J gene TRBJ2-5, with D perhaps matching TRBD1 (6 bases). Germline loops: CDR1 DFQATT, CDR2 SNEGSKA (reference sequence). The V end lost 3 bases, the J end lost 0 bases, and 14 bases lay between the germline ends. This CDR3 region has 15 residues. The CDR3 DNA sequence: TGCAGTGCTAGCCAGGTTAGGACAGACCAAGAGACCCAGTACTTC. It codes for CSASQVRTDQETQYF.

The chain recombines TRBV25-1 with TRBJ1-6; TRBD1 matches 9 bases. This CDR3 is 16 amino acids long. Germline lookup yields CDR1 MGHDK and CDR2 SYGVNS. J lost 9 bases, V lost 6 bases, and 12 bases had no gene match. The CDR3 sequence is CASREPGQGGGSPLHF. CDR3 nucleotide sequence: TGTGCCAGCAGGGAACCGGGACAGGGCGGGGGTTCACCCCTCCACTTT.

As for this clonotype: Since a much larger clone is just one base distant, this may be a read error. V usage is TRBV7-9 and J usage is TRBJ2-5; D gene ambiguous. The CDR3 runs to 15 residues. The V gene's germline CDR1 is SEHNR and CDR2 FQNEAQ (reference sequence). The DNA for the CDR3 is TGTTCCAGCAGTAAACGAACTCTCCAGCAAGAGACCCAGTACTTC. Its translation is CSSSKRTLQQETQYF.

The CDR3 DNA follows: TGTGCCAGCAGCTTAGGATTTCAGGGGCCTCAGTCTTACGAGCAGTACTTC. Protein sequence: CASSLGFQGPQSYEQYF. This chain uses TRBV7-8 with TRBJ2-7; TRBD1 is a possible D gene (6 bases). V gave up 1 base and J gave up 4 bases, with 20 bases separating them. The CDR3 spans 17 residues. Germline CDR1 SGHVS, CDR2 FQNEAQ.

This clonotype was picked up many times. The chain couples TRBV7-8 to TRBJ1-5; the D gene is possibly TRBD1 (6 bases). The CDR3 sequence is 16 residues long. Per germline, CDR1 SGHVS and CDR2 FQNEAQ. Deletions cut 0 bases from V and 7 bases from J, with 16 bases between. CDR3 DNA sequence: TGTGCCAGCAGCTTAGCGGGGACATCCTCAGGACAGCCCCAGCATTTT. Translation: CASSLAGTSSGQPQHF.

The rearrangement links TRBV2 to TRBJ1-5, with 8 bases matching TRBD1. CDR3 length equals 15 residues. The trim removed 6 bases at V and 6 bases at J, leaving 10 bases unmatched. Germline V gene sequence: CDR1 SNHLY, CDR2 FYNNEI. This chain's CDR3 is CASSNGQGMGQPQHF. The CDR3 region has the DNA TGTGCCAGCAGCAATGGACAGGGCATGGGTCAGCCCCAGCATTTT.

The chain links TRBV25-1 to TRBJ2-2; D not resolved. Germline lookup yields CDR1 MGHDK and CDR2 SYGVNS. The CDR3 is made up of 15 amino acids. V lost 5 bases to trimming and J lost 6 bases, with 16 bases between them. For the CDR3, the DNA is TGTGCCAGCAGTTACGGCACAGTTCAAGCCGGGGAGCTGTTTTTT. Encoded protein: CASSYGTVQAGELFF.

V and J are TRBV7-8 and TRBJ1-2; unclear D gene. Germline V gene lookup returns CDR1 SGHVS and CDR2 FQNEAQ. The CDR3 extends over 14 amino acids. Trimming left V 1 base short and J 5 bases short, with 11 bases between. CDR3 in DNA: TGTGCCAGCAGCTTAGGAGGAGCTTTTTATGGCTACACCTTC. Amino acids: CASSLGGAFYGYTF. The full variable domain, with the rest looked up from reference TRBV7-8 and TRBJ1-2, is GAGVSQSPRYKVAKRGQDVALRCDPISGHVSLFWYQQALGQGPEFLTYFQNEAQLDKSGLPSDRFFAERPEGSVSTLKIQRTQQEDSAVYLCASSLGGAFYGYTFGSGTRLTVV.

The V call is TRBV6-4, the J call TRBJ1-2; 8 bases fit TRBD1. The CDR3 contains 15 residues. In germline, CDR1 is MRHNA, CDR2 SNTAGT. With V trimmed by 4 bases and J by 2 bases, 6 bases remained unmatched. The CDR3 nucleotides read TGTGCCAGCAGTGCACGACAGGGGTCGAACTATGGCTACACCTTC. Its translation: CASSARQGSNYGYTF.

The J gene is TRBJ1-2, the V gene TRBV25-1, with D unclear. CDR3 length: 13 amino acids. Per the germline V gene, CDR1 is MGHDK and CDR2 is SYGVNS. V shed 4 bases and J shed 0 bases, with 6 bases lying between them. The DNA for the CDR3 is TGTGCCAGCAGTGGCGGGGCTAACTATGGCTACACCTTC. Translated: CASSGGANYGYTF.

This sequence joins TRBV7-9 and TRBJ2-5, with a weak D call TRBD1 (6 bases). V was clipped by 2 bases and J by 1 base, with 17 bases between them. Germline V gives CDR1 SEHNR, CDR2 FQNEAQ (reference sequence). This CDR3 is 17 amino acids long. Written as DNA, the CDR3 is TGTGCCAGCAGCTTATCTCAGGGGATCCCATTCCAAGAGACCCAGTACTTC. Translated, it gives CASSLSQGIPFQETQYF.

This chain joins TRBV25-1 and TRBJ2-3; 9 bases match TRBD1. The V segment lost 8 bases and the J segment 5 bases; nucleotides outside the gene matches: 8. Germline assignment: CDR1 MGHDK and CDR2 SYGVNS. This CDR3 contains 14 residues. CDR3 in amino acids: CASSPGQGQDTQYF. The CDR3 coding sequence is TGTGCCAGCTCACCGGGACAGGGTCAAGATACGCAGTATTTT.

This clonotype was seen repeatedly, ten times or more. V and J are TRBV10-3 and TRBJ1-2; D is unclear. Germline CDR1 reads ENHRY; CDR2 reads SYGVKD. V gave up 3 bases and J gave up 10 bases, with 12 bases separating them. The CDR3 contains 12 residues. The CDR3 loop is CAISELQSSYTF. The CDR3 DNA reads as TGTGCCATCAGTGAACTACAGTCGTCCTACACCTTC.

This sequence joins TRBV7-2 and TRBJ1-2, with a weak D call TRBD1 (6 bases). Germline assignment: CDR1 SGHTA and CDR2 FQGNSA. The CDR3 sequence is 14 residues long. V was cut by 5 bases and J by 13 bases, with 23 bases left in between. Here the CDR3 reads CASSLTGWQAVFTF. CDR3 DNA sequence: TGTGCCAGCAGCCTCACAGGGTGGCAGGCCGTCTTCACCTTC.

The chain links TRBV15 to TRBJ2-7, with D hard to call. The CDR3 runs 13 residues. Per the germline V gene, CDR1 is LNHNV and CDR2 is YYDKDF (reference sequence). Trimming shortened V by 6 bases and J by 3 bases, and 12 bases separated the two germline ends. CDR3 sequence reads: CATRPRRVYEQYF. The CDR3 nucleotides are TGTGCCACCAGGCCCCGACGGGTCTACGAGCAGTACTTC.

This clonotype has just a few counts. The rearrangement links TRBV7-2 to TRBJ2-5, with 8 positions matching TRBD2. The germline V gene encodes CDR1 SGHTA and CDR2 FQGNSA. This CDR3 has 14 residues. The trim removed 7 bases at V and 6 bases at J, leaving 10 bases unmatched. The CDR3 sequence: CASIFRGGRKTQYF. For the CDR3, the DNA is TGTGCCAGCATCTTCCGGGGGGGGCGGAAGACCCAGTACTTC.

This clonotype was found many times. The chain uses TRBV7-2 and TRBJ1-1; 7 bases align to TRBD1. The J segment lost 6 bases and the V segment lost 5 bases, leaving 6 bases of the junction unmatched. The germline gives CDR1 SGHTA, CDR2 FQGNSA. This CDR3 is built from 13 residues. CDR3 protein: CASSPGQRPEAFF. The CDR3 DNA sequence: TGTGCCAGCAGCCCGGGACAGCGCCCTGAAGCTTTCTTT.

This rearrangement joins TRBV6-6 to TRBJ1-2; 10 nucleotides agree with TRBD1. The germline V gene has CDR1 MNHNY and CDR2 SVGAGI (reference sequence). The V segment lost 5 bases and the J segment 8 bases; nucleotides outside the gene matches: 11. This CDR3 region has 15 residues. The CDR3 coding sequence is TGTGCCAGCAGTCCGATGGGGACAGGGGTTCGCGGCTACACCTTC. As protein: CASSPMGTGVRGYTF.